Below, 20 T cell receptor beta chains from the same sample are listed, as sequenced in a study of cytomegalovirus exposure and HLA in healthy donors. The PCR ran on 60 Vbeta and 13 Jbeta primers. The assay was immunoSEQ multiplex PCR, and TCRdb's table has in-frame clones only and misses some. The data contain under 60,000 clones, 77% of them singletons. Sequencing used PBMCs. The receptors were gathered from a woman aged 35 to 49 in good health and CMV-seropositive.

This clone was observed a single time. The V call is TRBV6-1, the J call TRBJ2-2, with 8 nucleotides matching TRBD1. This CDR3 has 14 residues. Germline CDR1 MNHNS, CDR2 SASEGT. The J segment lost 7 bases and the V segment lost 4 bases, leaving 5 bases of the junction unmatched. This CDR3 reads CASSGTGGSGELFF. CDR3 DNA sequence: TGTGCCAGCAGTGGAACAGGGGGTAGCGGGGAGCTGTTTTTT.

The rearrangement uses TRBV6-1 and TRBJ1-1; D not resolved. This CDR3 is built from 13 residues. The germline V and J ends were trimmed by 2 bases and 1 base, with 5 bases remaining between them. Germline CDR1 MNHNS, CDR2 SASEGT. CDR3 sequence: CASSESGNTEAFF. The DNA for the CDR3 is TGTGCCAGCAGTGAATCCGGGAACACTGAAGCTTTCTTT.

V is TRBV2 and J is TRBJ1-3; D unresolved. V was pared by 3 bases and J by 0 bases, with 15 bases between. The germline V gene has CDR1 SNHLY and CDR2 FYNNEI. The CDR3 sequence is 17 residues long. The DNA of the CDR3 is TGTGCCAGCAGTGATTCTCCCGACCGACACTCTGGAAACACCATATATTTT. This encodes CASSDSPDRHSGNTIYF.

Comment on this clone: In the same sample, other DNA sequences code for this CDR3. V usage is TRBV5-1 and J usage is TRBJ1-3; D not resolved. The V and J ends lost 1 base and 0 bases respectively, with 5 bases between them. The CDR3 runs 14 residues. CDR1 and CDR2 from the germline V gene are SGHRS and YFSETQ. This CDR3 is CASSLSSSGNTIYF. CDR3 nucleotides: TGCGCCAGCAGCTTGTCGAGCTCTGGAAACACCATATATTTT.

This chain links TRBV4-3 with TRBJ2-7; a weak D match, TRBD2 (6 bases). Between the trimmed V and J ends, which lost 1 base and 3 bases, there was a span of 10 bases. Germline-derived CDR1 and CDR2 are LGHNA and YSLEER. The CDR3 runs 14 residues. In DNA form, the CDR3 reads TGCGCCAGCAGCCAAGCGTTGGGGGGCTACGAGCAGTACTTC. The encoded protein is CASSQALGGYEQYF.

Points on this clone: Relative to the germline gene, one junction end is altered; a read error may explain this. J is TRBJ2-2 and V is TRBV9; 7 bases match TRBD2. Germline V gene lookup returns CDR1 SGDLS and CDR2 YYNGEE. This CDR3 is built from 12 residues. CDR3 sequence reads: CASSRPTGGLFF. Written as DNA, the CDR3 is TGTGCCAGCAGCCGCCCCACGGGGGGGCTGTTTTTT.

This clone came up a few times. CDR3 sequence reads: CASKAGEHYNEQFF. The DNA for the CDR3 is TGTGCCAGCAAAGCGGGGGAACACTACAATGAGCAGTTCTTC. The genes are TRBV9 and TRBJ2-1; 8 positions match TRBD2. Germline CDR1 and CDR2: SGDLS and YYNGEE. The V and J ends lost 6 bases and 3 bases, in that order; junction bases with no gene match: 5. The CDR3 is 14 amino acids.

The V and J genes are TRBV7-2 and TRBJ1-2; tentative D call: TRBD1 (5 bases). This CDR3 has 15 amino acids. Germline CDR1 and CDR2: SGHTA and FQGNSA. Trimming pared 5 bases from V and 2 bases from J, leaving 15 bases between. For the CDR3, the DNA is TGTGCCAGCAGCGCCGACAGACGGGGGAACTATGGCTACACCTTC. It is translated as CASSADRRGNYGYTF.

The rearrangement joins TRBV5-1 to TRBJ2-7; D might be TRBD1 (6 bases). Trimming removed 6 bases at V and 7 bases at J, with 20 bases between. The CDR3 extends over 14 amino acids. Germline loops: CDR1 SGHRS, CDR2 YFSETQ. CDR3 sequence: CASTVTGRPEEQYF. The DNA for the CDR3 is TGCGCCAGCACCGTGACAGGCCGACCAGAGGAGCAGTACTTC.

The chain carries TRBV5-6 and TRBJ1-6; 7 bases agree with TRBD1. CDR3 length: 15 residues. Germline CDR1 reads SGHDT; CDR2 reads YYEEEE. J gave up 9 bases and V 7 bases, and 13 bases lay outside the gene matches. The CDR3 DNA is TGTGCCAGCGGGGACCTCGACAGGGCGGGTTCACCCCTCCACTTT. Translated, it gives CASGDLDRAGSPLHF.

V and J are TRBV19 and TRBJ2-7, with D possibly matching TRBD1 (6 bases). V dropped 4 bases and J dropped 2 bases, with 9 bases sitting between them. CDR3 size: 13 residues. Germline V gene data show CDR1 as LNHDA and CDR2 as SQIVND (reference sequence). CDR3 DNA: TGTGCCAGTAGTAGGAGACAGGCCTACGAGCAGTACTTC. This gives the protein CASSRRQAYEQYF.

The J gene is TRBJ1-2, the V gene TRBV9, with 8 bases that match TRBD1. The V gene's germline CDR1 is SGDLS and CDR2 YYNGEE. Trimming removed 4 bases from V and 4 bases from J; junction bases left unmatched: 6. CDR3 length: 14 amino acids. The CDR3, as DNA: TGTGCCAGCAGCCCCCCGGGACAGGCCTATGGCTACACCTTC. Translated, it gives CASSPPGQAYGYTF.

This clone was detected only a few times. The chain recombines TRBV4-3 with TRBJ1-5, with a possible D match to TRBD1 (6 bases). Germline V gives CDR1 LGHNA, CDR2 YSLEER. Trimming stripped 0 bases from V and 7 bases from J, with 10 bases between. CDR3 length: 14 amino acids. This chain's CDR3 is CASSQDRGRQPQHF. CDR3 in DNA: TGCGCCAGCAGCCAAGACAGGGGTCGGCAGCCCCAGCATTTT.

The chain recombines TRBV19 with TRBJ1-1, with 9 bases aligning to TRBD1. CDR3 length equals 13 residues. V was pared by 5 bases and J by 5 bases, with 3 bases of the junction left unmatched. In germline, CDR1 is LNHDA, CDR2 SQIVND (reference sequence). CDR3 sequence reads: CASSWTGVTEAFF. Here the CDR3 DNA reads TGTGCCAGTAGTTGGACAGGGGTTACTGAAGCTTTCTTT. Filled out from reference TRBV19 and TRBJ1-1, the complete variable domain reads DGGITQSPKYLFRKEGQNVTLSCEQNLNHDAMYWYRQDPGQGLRLIYYSQIVNDFQKGDIAEGYSVSREKKESFPLTVTSAQKNPTAFYLCASSWTGVTEAFFGQGTRLTVV.

The V gene is TRBV7-3, the J gene TRBJ1-1; 7 nucleotides line up with TRBD1. The V segment lost 4 bases and the J segment 6 bases; nucleotides outside the gene matches: 5. CDR1 and CDR2 (germline): SGHTA, FQGTGA. This CDR3 is built from 13 residues. The CDR3 coding sequence is TGTGCCAGCAGCTACTCCCAGGGGGCTGAAGCTTTCTTT. This sequence encodes CASSYSQGAEAFF.

The chain uses TRBV15 and TRBJ1-2; D is uncertain. The CDR3 is 13 residues long. V lost 1 base and J 8 bases, leaving 11 bases between the germline ends. CDR1 is LNHNV, CDR2 YYDKDF, per germline (reference sequence). The CDR3, as DNA: TGTGCCACCAGCAGAGCTCAAGGGAGGGGCTACACCTTC. Its translation: CATSRAQGRGYTF. Full variable domain (remainder filled in from reference TRBV15 and TRBJ1-2): DAMVIQNPRYQVTQFGKPVTLSCSQTLNHNVMYWYQQKSSQAPKLLFHYYDKDFNNEADTPDNFQSRRPNTSFCFLDIRSPGLGDTAMYLCATSRAQGRGYTFGSGTRLTVV.

In its sample, this clone was seen a few times. J is TRBJ1-2 and V is TRBV19; a weak D match, TRBD1 (5 bases). The ends were cut back, 3 bases at V and 0 bases at J, with 20 bases in the middle. There are 18 residues in the CDR3. Germline V gene lookup returns CDR1 LNHDA and CDR2 SQIVND (reference sequence). Here the CDR3 reads CASSMGWGIGRANYGYTF. The DNA for the CDR3 is TGTGCCAGTAGTATGGGTTGGGGGATCGGGAGAGCTAACTATGGCTACACCTTC.

This clone was seen only once. The chain combines TRBV29-1 with TRBJ1-2; 10 bases match TRBD1. V lost 5 bases to trimming and J lost 6 bases; unmatched junction nucleotides: 3. CDR3 length: 12 residues. Looked up from germline, CDR1 is SQVTM and CDR2 is ANQGSEA. The CDR3 reads CSVPGQGDGYTF. CDR3 nucleotide sequence: TGCAGCGTTCCAGGACAGGGGGATGGCTACACCTTC.

The chain links TRBV5-4 to TRBJ1-1, with 8 bases lining up with TRBD1. The V segment lost 4 bases and the J segment 0 bases; nucleotides outside the gene matches: 5. The CDR3 runs 15 residues. Germline-derived CDR1 and CDR2 are SGHNT and YYREEE (reference sequence). Here the CDR3 DNA reads TGTGCCAGCAGCGCCCGGGACAGGTTGAACACTGAAGCTTTCTTT. Amino acid sequence: CASSARDRLNTEAFF.

J is TRBJ2-5 and V is TRBV7-8; 8 bases match TRBD2. In germline, CDR1 is SGHVS, CDR2 FQNEAQ. The CDR3 runs 16 residues. The V segment lost 2 bases and the J segment 1 base; nucleotides outside the gene matches: 6. CDR3 DNA sequence: TGTGCCAGCAGCTTAAGGCGGGGGGCCTCCCAAGAGACCCAGTACTTC. Protein sequence: CASSLRRGASQETQYF. Complete variable domain (other parts from reference TRBV7-8 and TRBJ2-5): GAGVSQSPRYKVAKRGQDVALRCDPISGHVSLFWYQQALGQGPEFLTYFQNEAQLDKSGLPSDRFFAERPEGSVSTLKIQRTQQEDSAVYLCASSLRRGASQETQYFGPGTRLLVL.